A single sample gave rise to the 5 T cell receptor beta chains below, sequenced in a study of beta chain features in type 1 diabetes. Reverse transcribing all isolated RNA meant expressed TCRB transcripts were sequenced. The data were produced by immunoSEQ multiplex PCR, yet TCRdb's version contains in-frame clones alone and is incomplete. Among 40,000 to 45,000 clones listed, around 50% were seen once. Specimen: Tregs from blood. These receptors came from a woman aged 18-30 years in good health.

J is TRBJ1-1 and V is TRBV6-1, with unresolved D. The germline V gene has CDR1 MNHNS and CDR2 SASEGT. The CDR3 is 13 residues long. V was shortened by 4 bases and J by 0 bases, with 6 bases between the two germline ends. CDR3 amino acids: CASSASLNTEAFF. In DNA, the CDR3 is TGTGCCAGCAGTGCCAGTTTGAACACTGAAGCTTTCTTT.

This chain uses TRBV19 with TRBJ2-3, with 8 bases lining up with TRBD1. Germline loops: CDR1 LNHDA, CDR2 SQIVND (reference sequence). The CDR3 runs to 14 residues. Unmatched junction bases numbered 3, after V lost 5 bases and J lost 2 bases. This CDR3 reads CASSEDRATDTQYF. As DNA, the CDR3 is TGTGCCAGTAGTGAGGACAGGGCCACAGATACGCAGTATTTT.

In DNA, the CDR3 is TGTGCCAGCAGCCCCCAGGGGAACAATGAGCAGTTCTTC. Encoded protein: CASSPQGNNEQFF. This rearrangement joins TRBV7-3 to TRBJ2-1; a possible D gene is TRBD1 (6 bases). The V gene lost 5 bases and the J gene lost 5 bases, with 10 bases spanning the gap. CDR3 length: 13 amino acids. Germline CDR1 SGHTA, CDR2 FQGTGA.

The gene calls are TRBV2 and TRBJ1-2; 7 bases match TRBD1. Germline CDR1 and CDR2: SNHLY and FYNNEI. V lost 5 bases to trimming and J lost 2 bases; unmatched junction nucleotides: 11. This CDR3 comprises 16 residues. CDR3 sequence reads: CASSLDRVTLNYGYTF. The CDR3 coding sequence is TGTGCCAGCAGTCTAGACAGGGTTACCCTAAACTATGGCTACACCTTC.

Notes on this clone: Other DNA sequences in this sample translate to the same CDR3. The chain couples TRBV7-2 to TRBJ2-6; TRBD1 agrees at 7 bases. Germline assignment: CDR1 SGHTA and CDR2 FQGNSA. The V segment lost 5 bases and the J segment 1 base; nucleotides outside the gene matches: 5. This CDR3 has 16 amino acids. Here the CDR3 reads CASSPRTGSGANVLTF. For the CDR3, the DNA is TGTGCCAGCAGCCCCAGGACAGGTTCTGGGGCCAACGTCCTGACTTTC.